This T cell receptor (beta chain) was documented in a study of T cell changes during pregnancy in multiple sclerosis. Profiling relied on immunoSEQ multiplex PCR, and the TCRdb table lists in-frame clones only, not all of them. The sample includes roughly 35,000 clones, 80% to 95% seen only once; the top ten take around 0.45%. This CDR3 comprises 12 residues. Trimming stripped 6 bases from V and 7 bases from J, with 7 bases between. The germline CDR1 and CDR2 sequences are SGHTA and FQGTGA. This TCR derives from a female donor in good health, enrolled as a control in a pregnancy study. The rearrangement links TRBV7-3 to TRBJ1-6, with D uncertain. The sample was CD4+ T cells from peripheral blood mononuclear cells, taken in the third trimester of pregnancy. The CDR3 here is CASSSGNSPLHF. CDR3 bases: TGTGCCAGCAGTTCGGGGAATTCACCCCTCCACTTT.